This T cell receptor (beta chain) was sequenced during a study of beta chain features in type 1 diabetes. Study-wide results and limits: PCR might preferentially amplify shorter templates, equally in patients and controls. Cells expressing TCR highly could be over-represented by cDNA sequencing. The study found fewer insertions and more deletions at VDJ junctions in type 1 diabetes patients.

As every portion of the isolated RNA was reverse transcribed, the sequencing read expressed TCRB transcripts. Using immunoSEQ multiplex PCR, the repertoire was profiled, and TCRdb retains in-frame clones only, with some absent. In the table there are over 350,000 clones, over 13% of which are singletons. Purity exceeding 98% was reached by all sorted populations. In the case of this clone: Its antigen is still unknown.

The V gene end was trimmed by 0 bases and the J gene end by 10 bases; junction bases not matched to a gene: 8. Looked up from germline, CDR1 is GTSNPN and CDR2 is SVGIG (reference sequence). The CDR3 consists of 13 residues. The sample taken for sequencing was naive CD4+ T cells from blood. The receptor comes from a woman aged 18-35 years in good health. This chain links TRBV30 with TRBJ1-2; 7 positions agree with TRBD1. DNA for the CDR3: TGTGCCTGGAGTGTTCCGGGACAGAGGCTCTACACCTTC. This translates into CAWSVPGQRLYTF.